Each of the 23 T cell receptor beta chains below was sequenced from the same sample in a study of cytomegalovirus exposure and HLA in healthy donors. The protocol was immunoSEQ multiplex PCR, while the TCRdb copy is restricted to in-frame clones and leaves out a portion. Seen here are over 55,000 clones, 95% to 96% observed once, and the top ten hold 0.9%. Sequencing was done on a sample of PBMCs. The receptor set was obtained from a man younger than 30 in good health and CMV-seronegative.

The chain couples TRBV28 to TRBJ2-7; 8 bases are a match to TRBD2. The CDR3 length is 18 residues. Germline loops: CDR1 MDHEN, CDR2 SYDVKM. Germline trimming cut 7 bases from V and 2 bases from J; bases unmatched to any gene: 19. CDR3 bases: TGTGCCAGCATACCACGGGAGGGCTATAAAAACCCCGCCTACGAGCAGTACTTC. This codes for CASIPREGYKNPAYEQYF.

The rearrangement uses TRBV6-1 and TRBJ1-3; D not resolved. The CDR3 length is 14 residues. V was clipped by 8 bases and J by 0 bases, with 11 bases between them. Per the germline V gene, CDR1 is MNHNS and CDR2 is SASEGT. CDR3: CASGGLSSGNTIYF. CDR3 nucleotide sequence: TGTGCCAGCGGAGGACTAAGCTCTGGAAACACCATATATTTT.

This clone was seen just once. The genes are TRBV6-1 and TRBJ1-2; possible D gene TRBD1, 6 bases. The CDR3 length is 13 residues. V was shortened by 1 base and J by 7 bases, with 10 bases between the two germline ends. Germline V gene data show CDR1 as MNHNS and CDR2 as SASEGT. The CDR3 nucleotides read TGTGCCAGCAGTGAAGACAGGGCCTCTGGCTACACCTTC. This sequence encodes CASSEDRASGYTF.

This chain uses TRBV28 with TRBJ2-1, with 14 bases identical to TRBD2. Germline loops: CDR1 MDHEN, CDR2 SYDVKM. J was trimmed by 7 bases and V by 3 bases; bases with no gene match: 2. CDR3 length: 15 residues. The DNA of the CDR3 is TGTGCCAGCAGTTTGACTAGCGGGAGGGGGAATGAGCAGTTCTTC. This codes for CASSLTSGRGNEQFF.

The chain recombines TRBV18 with TRBJ2-4, with 10 bases that match TRBD1. The CDR3 is 12 residues long. After removal of 7 bases from V and 12 bases from J, the junction contained 6 bases not matched to a gene. CDR1 and CDR2 (germline): KGHSH, LQKENI. The CDR3 coding sequence is TGTGCCAGCTTCCCGGGACAGGGGACTCAGTACTTC. Its protein is CASFPGQGTQYF.

The chain uses TRBV6-5 and TRBJ2-7, with D unresolved. V was clipped by 6 bases and J by 1 base, with 10 bases between them. The germline V gene has CDR1 MNHEY and CDR2 SVGAGI. There are 13 residues in the CDR3. Here the CDR3 reads CASRWRYSYEQYF. CDR3 coding DNA: TGTGCCAGCAGGTGGCGGTATTCCTACGAGCAGTACTTC.

Details on this clone: Being one base from a much bigger clone, this may be a read error. The chain is built from TRBV6-1 and TRBJ2-2, with TRBD2 matching 7 bases. The CDR3 has 13 residues. CDR1 is MNHNS, CDR2 SASEGT, per germline. V was pared by 7 bases and J by 3 bases, with 2 bases of the junction left unmatched. The CDR3 coding sequence is TGTGCCAGCATTGCGGGAGACACCGGGGAGCTGTTTTTT. Translated: CASIAGDTGELFF.

The chain is built from TRBV4-3 and TRBJ1-1, with D tentatively TRBD1 (5 bases). Germline V gives CDR1 LGHNA, CDR2 YSLEER. V was shortened by 2 bases and J by 5 bases, with 15 bases between the two germline ends. This CDR3 has 15 amino acids. This chain's CDR3 is CASSQTPLGTTEAFF. DNA for the CDR3: TGCGCCAGCAGCCAAACTCCCTTAGGGACTACTGAAGCTTTCTTT.

Here the CDR3 DNA reads TGTGCCAGCAGTTTATTCCCTAGCGGCGCATACGAGCAGTACTTC. It yields the protein CASSLFPSGAYEQYF. The chain couples TRBV28 to TRBJ2-7; 7 bases align to TRBD2. V lost 1 base, J lost 4 bases, and 7 bases stayed unmatched. Per the germline V gene, CDR1 is MDHEN and CDR2 is SYDVKM. The CDR3 covers 15 residues.

The chain couples TRBV28 to TRBJ1-2; TRBD1 agrees at 7 bases. V gave up 6 bases and J gave up 4 bases; unmatched junction bases: 14. The CDR3 totals 16 residues. Germline assignment: CDR1 MDHEN and CDR2 SYDVKM. The CDR3 coding sequence is TGTGCCAGCAGGGGGACATCAGGGGGGTTCGGCTATGGCTACACCTTC. Amino acids: CASRGTSGGFGYGYTF.

V is TRBV10-1 and J is TRBJ2-1, with D tentatively TRBD2 (6 bases). The V gene's germline CDR1 is WNHNN and CDR2 SYGVQD (reference sequence). V lost 0 bases and J lost 4, with 13 bases in between. This CDR3 is built from 16 residues. CDR3 nucleotides: TGCGCCAGCAGTGAGTCCCGGGGGATAGGGTACAATGAGCAGTTCTTC. Encoded protein: CASSESRGIGYNEQFF.

The J gene is TRBJ2-1, the V gene TRBV14; the D is unclear. Germline V gene lookup returns CDR1 SGHDN and CDR2 FVKESK. This CDR3 has 12 amino acids. Trimming took off 5 bases at V and 7 bases at J, with 9 bases between the two ends. CDR3 in amino acids: CASSKGGNEQFF. The DNA for the CDR3 is TGTGCCAGCAGCAAAGGCGGAAATGAGCAGTTCTTC.

The chain links TRBV30 to TRBJ1-6; 7 bases line up with TRBD1. The CDR3 is 15 amino acids. Germline loops: CDR1 GTSNPN, CDR2 SVGIG (reference sequence). The ends lost 1 base at V and 5 bases at J; junction bases unmatched: 5. The CDR3, as DNA: TGTGCCTGGAGTGACGGAACAGGGGATAATTCACCCCTCCACTTT. Encoded protein: CAWSDGTGDNSPLHF.

The V call is TRBV5-4, the J call TRBJ1-2; 9 nucleotides agree with TRBD1. The germline V gene encodes CDR1 SGHNT and CDR2 YYREEE (reference sequence). With 4 bases clipped from V and 3 bases from J, the junction kept 7 bases outside the gene matches. The CDR3 contains 15 residues. This chain's CDR3 is CASSDRTGEHYGYTF. The CDR3 DNA is TGTGCCAGCAGCGATAGGACAGGGGAGCACTATGGCTACACCTTC. Supplemented by reference TRBV5-4 and TRBJ1-2, the full variable domain reads ETGVTQSPTHLIKTRGQQVTLRCSSQSGHNTVSWYQQALGQGPQFIFQYYREEENGRGNFPPRFSGLQFPNYSSELNVNALELDDSALYLCASSDRTGEHYGYTFGSGTRLTVV.

The chain recombines TRBV5-6 with TRBJ2-5, with D possibly TRBD2 on 5 matching bases. The CDR3 runs 14 residues. V lost 3 bases to trimming and J lost 3 bases, with 12 bases between them. Germline lookup yields CDR1 SGHDT and CDR2 YYEEEE. As DNA, the CDR3 is TGTGCCAGCAGCTCTCGGGGTATTGAAGAGACCCAGTACTTC. It specifies CASSSRGIEETQYF. The variable domain in full, with the rest retrieved from reference TRBV5-6 and TRBJ2-5, is DAGVTQSPTHLIKTRGQQVTLRCSPKSGHDTVSWYQQALGQGPQFIFQYYEEEERQRGNFPDRFSGHQFPNYSSELNVNALLLGDSALYLCASSSRGIEETQYFGPGTRLLVL.

About this clone: Mismatch with germline at one junction end may stem from a read error. J is TRBJ2-7 and V is TRBV11-2; 12 nucleotides match TRBD1. This CDR3 region has 16 residues. Germline-derived CDR1 and CDR2 are SGHAT and FQNNGV. CDR3: CASSFLRDRGRKPQYF. The CDR3 nucleotides read TGTGCCAGCAGCTTCCTGAGGGACAGGGGGCGCAAGCCCCAGTACTTT.

The chain is built from TRBV28 and TRBJ2-2, with D possibly matching TRBD1 (6 bases). The CDR3 totals 14 residues. Trimming removed 8 bases from V and 3 bases from J, with 13 bases in between. The germline V gene encodes CDR1 MDHEN and CDR2 SYDVKM. For the CDR3, the DNA is TGTGCCAGCCACCGACAGGCCCACACCGGGGAGCTGTTTTTT. It codes for CASHRQAHTGELFF.

This chain links TRBV6-5 with TRBJ2-2; D is uncertain. V shed 5 bases and J shed 7 bases, with 5 bases lying between them. CDR1 MNHEY and CDR2 SVGAGI come from the germline V gene. This CDR3 spans 11 amino acids. CDR3 bases: TGTGCCAGCAGTGTCGGCGGGGAGCTGTTTTTT. It specifies CASSVGGELFF.

The chain uses TRBV5-1 and TRBJ1-1; 8 bases align to TRBD1. The CDR3 sequence is 14 residues long. V lost 4 bases, J lost 1 base, and 3 bases stayed unmatched. Germline CDR1 reads SGHRS; CDR2 reads YFSETQ. CDR3 region: CASSPGTGNTEAFF. Written as DNA, the CDR3 is TGCGCCAGCAGCCCCGGGACAGGGAACACTGAAGCTTTCTTT. The whole variable domain, remainder taken from reference TRBV5-1 and TRBJ1-1, is KAGVTQTPRYLIKTRGQQVTLSCSPISGHRSVSWYQQTPGQGLQFLFEYFSETQRNKGNFPGRFSGRQFSNSRSEMNVSTLELGDSALYLCASSPGTGNTEAFFGQGTRLTVV.

This clone was recorded only once. The chain joins TRBV11-2 to TRBJ2-1, with 8 nucleotides matching TRBD2. Trimming removed 2 bases from V and 3 bases from J; junction bases left unmatched: 3. Per the germline V gene, CDR1 is SGHAT and CDR2 is FQNNGV. The CDR3 runs to 15 residues. CDR3 bases: TGTGCCAGCAGCTTAACTAGCGGATACTACAATGAGCAGTTCTTC. It encodes CASSLTSGYYNEQFF. Together with reference TRBV11-2 and TRBJ2-1, the CDR3 gives the full variable domain: EAGVAQSPRYKIIEKRQSVAFWCNPISGHATLYWYQQILGQGPKLLIQFQNNGVVDDSQLPKDRFSAERLKGVDSTLKIQPAKLEDSAVYLCASSLTSGYYNEQFFGPGTRLTVL.

This chain joins TRBV27 and TRBJ2-7; 7 bases are a match to TRBD2. This CDR3 contains 13 residues. Unmatched junction bases numbered 9, after V lost 7 bases and J lost 6 bases. Germline V gene sequence: CDR1 MNHEY, CDR2 SMNVEV (reference sequence). CDR3 nucleotides: TGTGCCAGCACCTCGAACCCGGGGGGCGAGCAGTACTTC. Translated, it gives CASTSNPGGEQYF.

In nucleotides, the CDR3 is TGCGCCAGCAGCCGGGCCACAGGGGCAGTCTACAATGAGCAGTTCTTC. This encodes CASSRATGAVYNEQFF. V gene TRBV4-1 combines with J gene TRBJ2-1; 7 bases line up with TRBD1. V gave up 4 bases and J gave up 3 bases; unmatched junction bases: 9. The CDR3 sequence is 16 residues long. The germline CDR1 and CDR2 sequences are MGHRA and YSYEKL.

This chain uses TRBV5-4 with TRBJ2-7, with TRBD1 matching 10 bases. Germline V gives CDR1 SGHNT, CDR2 YYREEE (reference sequence). The CDR3 runs 15 residues. The V and J ends lost 2 bases and 1 base, in that order; junction bases with no gene match: 3. The CDR3 loop is CASSFMGQGSYEQYF. Here the CDR3 DNA reads TGTGCCAGCAGCTTCATGGGACAGGGGTCCTACGAGCAGTACTTC.